A single sample gave rise to the 22 T cell receptor beta chains below, sequenced in a study of beta chain features in type 1 diabetes. Study observations and caveats: Moderate but significant shortening of TCRB CDR3s was recorded in all four CD4+ subsets from Type 1 diabetes patients.

Antigens of these TCRs are unknown. The isolated RNA, all of it, was reverse transcribed, so expressed TCRB transcripts were what got sequenced. Sequencing was performed with immunoSEQ multiplex PCR; in TCRdb, only in-frame clones are kept and a portion is missing. Of about 640,000 clones listed, 9.5% to 15% were seen once; the top ten hold roughly 0.11%. Sequenced material: naive CD4+ T cells from blood. The origin of the receptors is a man between 25 and 39 years old with type 1 diabetes.

This clone has more than one count but fewer than ten. The chain employs TRBV7-2 and TRBJ1-3; D is perhaps TRBD1 (5 bases). Trimming removed 7 bases from V and 2 bases from J, with 12 bases in between. CDR3 length: 14 residues. Germline CDR1 is SGHTA and CDR2 is FQGNSA. The CDR3 region has the DNA TGTGCCAGCATCCCGGGAGGGGCTGGAAACACCATATATTTT. As protein: CASIPGGAGNTIYF.

CDR3 region: CASSQNGEDRGGGYTF. The CDR3 DNA reads TGTGCCAGCAGCCAAAATGGGGAAGACAGGGGAGGGGGCTACACCTTC. The chain carries TRBV14 and TRBJ1-2; 8 positions agree with TRBD1. The CDR3 contains 16 residues. V lost 2 bases to trimming and J lost 8 bases; unmatched junction nucleotides: 13. Per germline, CDR1 SGHDN and CDR2 FVKESK.

Comment on this clone: This specimen includes other DNA sequences encoding the same CDR3. The chain is built from TRBV7-2 and TRBJ2-2; D is uncertain. Trimming shortened V by 3 bases and J by 2 bases, and 7 bases separated the two germline ends. This CDR3 spans 14 amino acids. Per germline, CDR1 SGHTA and CDR2 FQGNSA. CDR3: CASSFSGNTGELFF. In DNA form, the CDR3 reads TGTGCCAGCAGCTTCTCAGGAAACACCGGGGAGCTGTTTTTT.

The chain joins TRBV28 to TRBJ2-7; 8 bases map to TRBD2. CDR3 size: 14 residues. CDR1 and CDR2 from the germline V gene are MDHEN and SYDVKM. V was clipped by 2 bases and J by 2 bases; unmatched bases: 2. The CDR3 here is CASSLERGPYEQYF. The CDR3 nucleotides read TGTGCCAGCAGTTTAGAGCGGGGGCCCTACGAGCAGTACTTC.

This clone occurred a few times. The chain combines TRBV7-9 with TRBJ1-3, with 7 bases matching TRBD1. This CDR3 has 14 amino acids. J was trimmed by 2 bases and V by 4 bases; bases with no gene match: 2. In germline, CDR1 is SEHNR, CDR2 FQNEAQ (reference sequence). In nucleotides, the CDR3 is TGTGCCAGCAGCTCTACAGGGGCTGGAAACACCATATATTTT. Its translation is CASSSTGAGNTIYF.

This sequence joins TRBV6-6 and TRBJ2-2; D ambiguous. The CDR3 runs to 12 residues. With 0 bases removed from V and 8 bases from J, the gap between germline ends came to 4 bases. Germline V lookup: CDR1 MNHNY, CDR2 SVGAGI (reference sequence). CDR3 in DNA: TGTGCCAGCAGTTACTCCCCTGGGGAGCTGTTTTTT. Its protein product is CASSYSPGELFF.

V is TRBV7-9 and J is TRBJ2-1, with 15 bases fitting TRBD2. V trimming: 5 bases; J trimming: 4 bases; junction bases outside the gene matches: 3. Per the germline V gene, CDR1 is SEHNR and CDR2 is FQNEAQ (reference sequence). The CDR3 is 16 residues long. The CDR3 nucleotides are TGTGCCAGCAGCGATGGACTAGCGGGGGGGTACAATGAGCAGTTCTTC. Protein: CASSDGLAGGYNEQFF.

The rearrangement links TRBV11-2 to TRBJ1-6; D is unresolved. CDR1 and CDR2 from the germline V gene are SGHAT and FQNNGV. The CDR3 spans 16 residues. V dropped 4 bases and J dropped 1 base, with 11 bases sitting between them. The CDR3 sequence is CASSSIGSSYNSPLHF. The CDR3 nucleotides are TGTGCCAGCAGCTCTATAGGTTCTTCCTATAATTCACCCCTCCACTTT.

Only a few counts were recorded for this clone. This chain joins TRBV5-4 and TRBJ2-3; 10 positions agree with TRBD2. This CDR3 is built from 16 residues. J was trimmed by 2 bases and V by 4 bases; bases with no gene match: 7. The V gene's germline CDR1 is SGHNT and CDR2 YYREEE (reference sequence). The CDR3 region is CASSTTSGEATDTQYF. The CDR3 bases are TGTGCCAGCAGCACAACTAGCGGGGAGGCCACAGATACGCAGTATTTT.

The V gene is TRBV21-1, the J gene TRBJ1-2; TRBD1 is the table's D call and was not checked against the DNA. TRBV21-1 is recorded as a pseudogene. This CDR3 comprises 15 residues. CDR3 DNA: TGTGCCAGCAGCAAATGGATCTCAGGGGACTATGGCTACACCTTC. Translated, it gives CASSKWISGDYGYTF.

The table lists this clone with a few counts. This chain joins TRBV6-5 and TRBJ1-5; 7 bases are a match to TRBD1. With V trimmed by 6 bases and J by 7 bases, 6 bases remained unmatched. Germline CDR1 MNHEY, CDR2 SVGAGI. CDR3 length: 13 residues. Here the CDR3 reads CASSAGGGQPQHF. For the CDR3, the DNA is TGTGCCAGCAGCGCAGGGGGTGGACAGCCCCAGCATTTT.

This clone was seen more than once but under ten times. J is TRBJ2-4 and V is TRBV7-2; D possibly corresponds to TRBD1 (5 bases). V was shortened by 3 bases and J by 2 bases, with 8 bases between the two germline ends. Germline V gene data show CDR1 as SGHTA and CDR2 as FQGNSA. The CDR3 spans 14 residues. The CDR3 loop is CASSLYRSKNIQYF. CDR3 coding DNA: TGTGCCAGCAGCTTGTACAGGTCCAAAAACATTCAGTACTTC.

This clone was recorded a few times. This chain connects TRBV7-2 to TRBJ1-4; 7 bases map to TRBD1. V trimming: 5 bases; J trimming: 5 bases; junction bases outside the gene matches: 8. The CDR3 covers 15 residues. Germline lookup yields CDR1 SGHTA and CDR2 FQGNSA. The CDR3 loop is CASSPGDSSNEKLFF. In nucleotides, the CDR3 is TGTGCCAGCAGCCCGGGGGACAGTTCAAATGAAAAACTGTTTTTT.

The chain joins TRBV7-8 to TRBJ2-7; TRBD1 agrees at 8 bases. Germline V gene sequence: CDR1 SGHVS, CDR2 FQNEAQ. The junction had 6 bases not matched to a gene; V was cut back by 5 bases and J by 6 bases. The CDR3 runs to 13 residues. In nucleotides, the CDR3 is TGTGCCAGCAGCCGCCGGACAGGGAGCGAGCAGTACTTC. This sequence encodes CASSRRTGSEQYF.

The chain uses TRBV5-4 and TRBJ2-3, with 8 bases fitting TRBD2. V lost 4 bases and J lost 6; bases outside the gene matches: 7. Germline CDR1 is SGHNT and CDR2 is YYREEE (reference sequence). The CDR3 has 14 amino acids. This CDR3 is CASSLGRGGDTQYF. The CDR3 DNA reads TGTGCCAGCAGCCTGGGCCGCGGGGGGGATACGCAGTATTTT.

V is TRBV7-9 and J is TRBJ2-2; D gene ambiguous. The CDR3 is made up of 16 amino acids. The germline gives CDR1 SEHNR, CDR2 FQNEAQ (reference sequence). V was shortened by 1 base and J by 4 bases, with 13 bases between the two germline ends. This CDR3 is CASSLGAGSSTGELFF. CDR3 bases: TGTGCCAGCAGCTTAGGCGCCGGTTCTAGCACCGGGGAGCTGTTTTTT.

This clone occurred a few times. V gene TRBV9 combines with J gene TRBJ1-2; maybe TRBD1 (5 bases). With 2 bases removed from V and 4 bases from J, the gap between germline ends came to 15 bases. The CDR3 consists of 15 residues. The germline V gene has CDR1 SGDLS and CDR2 YYNGEE. The CDR3 DNA is TGTGCCAGCAGCGTGGGACCGTTCCGAGGCTATGGCTACACCTTC. It codes for CASSVGPFRGYGYTF. The variable domain in full, with the rest retrieved from reference TRBV9 and TRBJ1-2, is DSGVTQTPKHLITATGQRVTLRCSPRSGDLSVYWYQQSLDQGLQFLIQYYNGEERAKGNILERFSAQQFPDLHSELNLSSLELGDSALYFCASSVGPFRGYGYTFGSGTRLTVV.

There are a few counts of this clone. The chain links TRBV30 to TRBJ1-6; D is ambiguous. The germline V gene has CDR1 GTSNPN and CDR2 SVGIG (reference sequence). The CDR3 consists of 14 residues. With 3 bases removed from V and 2 bases from J, the gap between germline ends came to 8 bases. CDR3 DNA: TGTGCCTGGAGGACACCGGCCTATAATTCACCCCTCCACTTT. It translates to CAWRTPAYNSPLHF.

This clone was observed a handful of times. The V and J genes are TRBV7-9 and TRBJ2-7; D remains unclear. The CDR3 covers 14 residues. Germline CDR1 and CDR2: SEHNR and FQNEAQ (reference sequence). Trimming shortened V by 5 bases and J by 3 bases, and 14 bases separated the two germline ends. The CDR3 sequence: CASSPPGSFYEQYF. Here the CDR3 DNA reads TGTGCCAGCAGCCCCCCTGGCAGCTTCTACGAGCAGTACTTC.

The chain uses TRBV2 and TRBJ2-7; TRBD1 matches 9 bases. The CDR3 spans 17 residues. Germline V gene lookup returns CDR1 SNHLY and CDR2 FYNNEI. Unmatched junction bases numbered 20, after V lost 6 bases and J lost 8 bases. The CDR3 is CASSATNRGQRLTKQYF. The CDR3, as DNA: TGTGCCAGCAGCGCCACTAACAGGGGGCAACGACTTACGAAGCAGTACTTC.

The chain uses TRBV7-2 and TRBJ2-3; tentative D call: TRBD2 (6 bases). In germline, CDR1 is SGHTA, CDR2 FQGNSA. Trimming stripped 3 bases from V and 9 bases from J, with 16 bases between. This CDR3 has 14 amino acids. The CDR3 DNA reads as TGTGCCAGCAGCTTGAGACTAGAAGTTGACACGCAGTATTTT. It codes for CASSLRLEVDTQYF.

The chain uses TRBV18 and TRBJ2-1; either TRBD1 or TRBD2 may supply D (5 bases each). CDR1 and CDR2 (germline): KGHSH, LQKENI. The CDR3 runs to 16 residues. Deletions cut 0 bases from V and 6 bases from J, with 15 bases between. The CDR3 spells CASSPPSRRGANEQFF. CDR3 sequence (DNA): TGTGCCAGCTCACCACCGTCACGGAGAGGGGCCAATGAGCAGTTCTTC.